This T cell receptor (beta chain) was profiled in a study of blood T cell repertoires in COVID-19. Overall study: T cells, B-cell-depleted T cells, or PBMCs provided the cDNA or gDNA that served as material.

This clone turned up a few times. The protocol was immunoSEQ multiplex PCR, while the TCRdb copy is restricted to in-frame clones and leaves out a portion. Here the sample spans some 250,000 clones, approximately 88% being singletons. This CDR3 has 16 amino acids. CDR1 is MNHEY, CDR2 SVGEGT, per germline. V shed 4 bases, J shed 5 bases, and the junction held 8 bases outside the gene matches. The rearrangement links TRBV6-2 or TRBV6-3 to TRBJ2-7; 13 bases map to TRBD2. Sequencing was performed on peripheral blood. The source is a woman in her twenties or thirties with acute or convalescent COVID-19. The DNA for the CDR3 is TGTGCCAGCAGTTCCCGTGGACTAGCGGGAGCCAACGAGCAGTACTTC. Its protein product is CASSSRGLAGANEQYF.